This T cell receptor beta chain originates from a study of blood T cell repertoires in COVID-19. Generated by immunoSEQ multiplex PCR, the TCRdb table keeps only in-frame clones and is missing some. The data show around 80,000 clones, over 60% seen once. CDR3 size: 12 residues. CDR1 is GTSNPN, CDR2 SVGIG, per germline (reference sequence). Trimming shortened V by 4 bases and J by 7 bases, and 13 bases separated the two germline ends. The clonotype comes from a woman older than 75 with active or convalescent COVID-19. Sequences were obtained from peripheral blood. The rearrangement joins TRBV30 to TRBJ1-1, with a weak D call TRBD1 (5 bases). The chain's CDR3 is CAWIRTLDEAFF. CDR3 DNA: TGTGCCTGGATTCGGACACTGGATGAAGCTTTCTTT. The variable domain in full, with the rest retrieved from reference TRBV30 and TRBJ1-1, is SQTIHQWPATLVQPVGSPLSLECTVEGTSNPNLYWYRQAAGRGLQLLFYSVGIGQISSEVPQNLSASRPQDRQFILSSKKLLLSDSGFYLCAWIRTLDEAFFGQGTRLTVV.